The 22 T cell receptor beta chains presented below share a single source sample, sequenced in a study of blood T cell repertoires in COVID-19. Libraries were prepared by immunoSEQ multiplex PCR; TCRdb keeps only in-frame clonotypes and omits some of them. The sample lists around 270,000 clones, around nine tenths seen once, with 2.5% to 4% in the top ten. Sequencing was done on a sample of PBMCs or T cells enriched from blood (not recorded which). These receptors were collected from a middle-aged woman who had been exposed to COVID-19.

The chain is built from TRBV10-3 and TRBJ2-2; 9 bases are shared with TRBD2. J was trimmed by 0 bases and V by 1 base; bases with no gene match: 3. Germline V gene data show CDR1 as ENHRY and CDR2 as SYGVKD. This CDR3 spans 17 amino acids. CDR3 in DNA: TGTGCCATCAGTGAGTTAGCGGGGGTAGCGAACACCGGGGAGCTGTTTTTT. It specifies CAISELAGVANTGELFF.

V is TRBV5-1 and J is TRBJ2-7, with 8 nucleotides matching TRBD1. V lost 4 bases, J lost 3 bases, and 3 bases stayed unmatched. From germline, CDR1 is SGHRS and CDR2 YFSETQ. The CDR3 length is 13 residues. The CDR3 region has the DNA TGCGCCAGCAGCCGACAGGGGAACTACGAGCAGTACTTC. This codes for CASSRQGNYEQYF.

The rearrangement joins TRBV28 to TRBJ1-2; 7 bases match TRBD1. J was trimmed by 6 bases and V by 2 bases; bases with no gene match: 6. This CDR3 is 14 amino acids long. CDR1 is MDHEN, CDR2 SYDVKM, per germline. CDR3 residues: CASSLPGGHNGYTF. CDR3 DNA sequence: TGTGCCAGCAGTTTACCAGGGGGTCACAATGGCTACACCTTC.

The V call is TRBV7-2, the J call TRBJ2-1; no firm D call. The CDR3 runs to 12 residues. Germline V gene lookup returns CDR1 SGHTA and CDR2 FQGNSA. The V gene lost 5 bases and the J gene lost 8 bases, with 10 bases spanning the gap. The DNA for the CDR3 is TGTGCCAGCAGCCCCGCCCGGGATGAGCAGTTCTTC. Translating it yields CASSPARDEQFF.

J is TRBJ2-1 and V is TRBV7-8; D is undetermined. The CDR3 covers 14 residues. V was cut by 5 bases and J by 4 bases, with 12 bases left in between. Germline-derived CDR1 and CDR2 are SGHVS and FQNEAQ. The CDR3 DNA reads TGTGCCAGCAGCCCTTCACGGGTTTACAATGAGCAGTTCTTC. This translates into CASSPSRVYNEQFF.

The chain couples TRBV4-1 to TRBJ1-2, with TRBD1 identical over 8 bases. With 4 bases clipped from V and 2 bases from J, the junction kept 3 bases outside the gene matches. The length of the CDR3 is 14 residues. In germline, CDR1 is MGHRA, CDR2 YSYEKL. The chain's CDR3 is CASSLGTGNYGYTF. The CDR3, as DNA: TGCGCCAGCAGCCTCGGGACAGGAAACTATGGCTACACCTTC.

In this sample, this clone turned up once. This sequence joins TRBV30 and TRBJ2-5, with 10 bases identical to TRBD2. Germline V gives CDR1 GTSNPN, CDR2 SVGIG (reference sequence). This CDR3 spans 14 amino acids. V lost 0 bases to trimming and J lost 7 bases; unmatched junction nucleotides: 5. The CDR3 nucleotides are TGTGCCTGGAGTGTAGGACTAGCGGTCGGGACCCAGTACTTC. It is translated as CAWSVGLAVGTQYF.

This clone appeared once. This chain connects TRBV7-9 to TRBJ2-1; 9 nucleotides align to TRBD2. Germline V lookup: CDR1 SEHNR, CDR2 FQNEAQ (reference sequence). The CDR3 loop spans 14 amino acids. V lost 4 bases to trimming and J lost 4 bases; unmatched junction nucleotides: 2. The CDR3 coding sequence is TGTGCCAGCAGCTATCTAGCGGGGTACAATGAGCAGTTCTTC. This translates into CASSYLAGYNEQFF.

This rearrangement joins TRBV5-4 to TRBJ2-2, with TRBD1 matching 10 bases. Unmatched junction bases numbered 10, after V lost 0 bases and J lost 8 bases. The CDR3 has 17 amino acids. The germline V gene has CDR1 SGHNT and CDR2 YYREEE (reference sequence). The CDR3 spells CASSLGRGTGESGELFF. Written as DNA, the CDR3 is TGTGCCAGCAGCTTGGGCCGCGGGACAGGGGAATCGGGGGAGCTGTTTTTT.

J is TRBJ2-7 and V is TRBV9; D may be TRBD2 (6 bases). CDR3 length: 13 amino acids. Germline V gene data show CDR1 as SGDLS and CDR2 as YYNGEE. The V and J ends lost 3 bases and 5 bases respectively, with 12 bases between them. CDR3 DNA: TGTGCCAGCAGCGATCCGGGGGAGAACGAGCAGTACTTC. This sequence encodes CASSDPGENEQYF.

This chain connects TRBV19 to TRBJ1-5; 8 bases are a match to TRBD1. CDR3 length: 20 residues. V lost 4 bases and J lost 6; bases outside the gene matches: 23. Germline V lookup: CDR1 LNHDA, CDR2 SQIVND (reference sequence). The CDR3 reads CASSNLYRGAHPSFGQPQHF. The CDR3 coding sequence is TGTGCCAGTAGTAATTTATACAGGGGGGCCCATCCATCTTTCGGTCAGCCCCAGCATTTT.

As regards this clone: One end of the junction is discordant with germline, which a read error may explain. This rearrangement joins TRBV5-1 to TRBJ1-1, with D uncertain. Germline values: CDR1 SGHRS, CDR2 YFSETQ. There are 14 residues in the CDR3. The CDR3 nucleotides read TGTGCCAGCCGCACCCAGGTCTCAGGAGGGGAAGCTTTCTTT. It codes for CASRTQVSGGEAFF.

This rearrangement joins TRBV18 to TRBJ2-1; 14 bases agree with TRBD2. The trim removed 4 bases at V and 6 bases at J, leaving 11 bases unmatched. The CDR3 is 18 residues long. The germline CDR1 and CDR2 sequences are KGHSH and LQKENI. DNA for the CDR3: TGTGCCAGCTCACAAGTCTCCCTCGGGACTAGCGGGAGCAATGAGCAGTTCTTC. As protein: CASSQVSLGTSGSNEQFF. The full variable domain, rest sourced from reference TRBV18 and TRBJ2-1, is NAGVMQNPRHLVRRRGQEARLRCSPMKGHSHVYWYRQLPEEGLKFMVYLQKENIIDESGMPKERFSAEFPKEGPSILRIQQVVRGDSAAYFCASSQVSLGTSGSNEQFFGPGTRLTVL.

This chain connects TRBV24-1 to TRBJ2-1; 11 nucleotides line up with TRBD1. This CDR3 spans 15 amino acids. V lost 10 bases to trimming and J lost 3 bases; unmatched junction nucleotides: 7. Germline loops: CDR1 KGHDR, CDR2 SFDVKD. The CDR3 here is CATGTGTGGYNEQFF. CDR3 bases: TGTGCCACGGGAACCGGGACAGGGGGCTACAATGAGCAGTTCTTC.

In its sample, this clone was seen once. The V call is TRBV6-5, the J call TRBJ1-2; 12 bases line up with TRBD1. V was clipped by 5 bases and J by 4 bases; unmatched bases: 5. Per germline, CDR1 MNHEY and CDR2 SVGAGI. The CDR3 spans 15 residues. CDR3 nucleotides: TGTGCCAGCAGTCCACCGGGACAGGGGGCCTATGGCTACACCTTC. It yields the protein CASSPPGQGAYGYTF.

This clone has more than one count but fewer than ten. The junction shows a germline mismatch at one end, possibly a read error. The chain couples TRBV5-1 to TRBJ1-1; D is ambiguous. Germline lookup yields CDR1 SGHRS and CDR2 YFSETQ. This CDR3 region has 13 residues. The DNA of the CDR3 is TGTGCCAGCAGCGCACGTCACAAGACTGAAGCTTTCTTT. It translates to CASSARHKTEAFF.

This chain uses TRBV7-6 with TRBJ2-2, with TRBD1 matching over 7 bases. The CDR3 length is 13 residues. Germline lookup yields CDR1 SGHVS and CDR2 FNYEAQ. V lost 5 bases and J lost 6; bases outside the gene matches: 3. The DNA of the CDR3 is TGTGCCAGCAGCGTTACAGGGGCCGGGGAGCTGTTTTTT. Translating it yields CASSVTGAGELFF.

The J gene is TRBJ1-2, the V gene TRBV6-4; no clear D. The germline V gene has CDR1 MRHNA and CDR2 SNTAGT. The CDR3 covers 13 residues. V lost 5 bases, J lost 4 bases, and 11 bases lay in between. The CDR3: CASSLASGYGYTF. CDR3 coding DNA: TGTGCCAGCAGTCTAGCTAGCGGCTATGGCTACACCTTC.

The chain combines TRBV4-2 with TRBJ1-5, with a tentative D call TRBD1 (5 bases). Germline V gives CDR1 LGHNA, CDR2 YNFKEQ. Trimming took 1 base from V and 4 from J, leaving 14 bases between them. This CDR3 contains 16 residues. CDR3 region: CASSQASRTHNQPQHF. In nucleotides, the CDR3 is TGTGCCAGCAGCCAAGCCTCCCGGACACATAATCAGCCCCAGCATTTT.

This chain uses TRBV11-2 with TRBJ2-5; the match to TRBD1 covers 10 bases. Germline assignment: CDR1 SGHAT and CDR2 FQNNGV. This CDR3 is 19 amino acids long. The junction had 16 bases not matched to a gene; V was cut back by 5 bases and J by 1 base. In DNA, the CDR3 is TGTGCCAGCAGCCCAAGTCCCGGGACAGGGGCCATGGCCCAAGAGACCCAGTACTTC. Translating gives CASSPSPGTGAMAQETQYF.

V and J are TRBV10-1 and TRBJ2-3; 10 bases are a match to TRBD1. Germline CDR1 WNHNN, CDR2 SYGVQD (reference sequence). The CDR3 sequence is 15 residues long. The V and J ends lost 6 bases and 4 bases, in that order; junction bases with no gene match: 7. The CDR3 DNA follows: TGCGCCAGCAGCGAGGGACAGGGGTTGGCAGATACGCAGTATTTT. Residues: CASSEGQGLADTQYF.

The chain has TRBV7-6 and TRBJ2-5; weak D call: TRBD1 (6 bases). Trimming stripped 2 bases from V and 1 base from J, with 11 bases between. Germline-derived CDR1 and CDR2 are SGHVS and FNYEAQ. There are 15 residues in the CDR3. The CDR3 reads CASSLRRTAQETQYF. DNA of the CDR3: TGTGCCAGCAGCTTAAGAAGGACAGCCCAAGAGACCCAGTACTTC.